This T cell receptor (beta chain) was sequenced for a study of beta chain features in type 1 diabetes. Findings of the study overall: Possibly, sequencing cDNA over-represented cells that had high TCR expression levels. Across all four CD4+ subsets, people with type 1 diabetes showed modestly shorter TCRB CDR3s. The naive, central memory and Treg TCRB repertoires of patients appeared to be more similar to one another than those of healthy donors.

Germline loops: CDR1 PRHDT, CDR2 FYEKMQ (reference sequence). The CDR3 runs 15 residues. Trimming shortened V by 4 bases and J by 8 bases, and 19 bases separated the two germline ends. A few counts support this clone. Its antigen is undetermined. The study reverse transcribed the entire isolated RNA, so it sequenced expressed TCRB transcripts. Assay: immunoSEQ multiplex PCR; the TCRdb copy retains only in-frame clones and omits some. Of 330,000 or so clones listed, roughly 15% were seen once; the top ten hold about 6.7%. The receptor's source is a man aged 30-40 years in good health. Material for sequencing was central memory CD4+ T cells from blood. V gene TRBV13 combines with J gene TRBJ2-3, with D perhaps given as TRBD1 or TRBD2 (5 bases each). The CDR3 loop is CASSSNPRGQGTQYF. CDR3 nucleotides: TGTGCCAGCAGCTCAAACCCCCGGGGCCAAGGTACGCAGTATTTT.